This T cell receptor (beta chain) was sequenced for a study of T cell responses to AZD1222 COVID-19 vaccine. Study-wide points: Rises in breadth and depth of Spike-specific TCRs came after two AZD1222 doses. It should be noted that donors were predominantly white British and more often female, and clonal diversity was possibly underestimated.

The CDR3 sequence is 18 residues long. Losses at the gene ends were 4 bases for V and 4 bases for J; bases not matched to a gene: 17. In germline, CDR1 is MGHDK, CDR2 SYGVNS. About this clone itself: No antigen is known for it.

The data were produced by immunoSEQ multiplex PCR, yet TCRdb's version contains in-frame clones alone and is incomplete. This table has approximately 140,000 clones, about nine tenths appearing once. The source is an adult in good health. The specimen comprised peripheral blood, sampled on day 0 of AZD1222 vaccination. This chain uses TRBV25-1 with TRBJ1-1; 8 positions agree with TRBD1. The CDR3 coding sequence is TGTGCCAGCAGTGCAGGGGGCTATTTTAGGGACTTGGGCACTGAAGCTTTCTTT. It specifies CASSAGGYFRDLGTEAFF. The full variable domain, rest sourced from reference TRBV25-1 and TRBJ1-1, is EADIYQTPRYLVIGTGKKITLECSQTMGHDKMYWYQQDPGMELHLIHYSYGVNSTEKGDLSSESTVSRIRTEHFPLTLESARPSHTSQYLCASSAGGYFRDLGTEAFFGQGTRLTVV.